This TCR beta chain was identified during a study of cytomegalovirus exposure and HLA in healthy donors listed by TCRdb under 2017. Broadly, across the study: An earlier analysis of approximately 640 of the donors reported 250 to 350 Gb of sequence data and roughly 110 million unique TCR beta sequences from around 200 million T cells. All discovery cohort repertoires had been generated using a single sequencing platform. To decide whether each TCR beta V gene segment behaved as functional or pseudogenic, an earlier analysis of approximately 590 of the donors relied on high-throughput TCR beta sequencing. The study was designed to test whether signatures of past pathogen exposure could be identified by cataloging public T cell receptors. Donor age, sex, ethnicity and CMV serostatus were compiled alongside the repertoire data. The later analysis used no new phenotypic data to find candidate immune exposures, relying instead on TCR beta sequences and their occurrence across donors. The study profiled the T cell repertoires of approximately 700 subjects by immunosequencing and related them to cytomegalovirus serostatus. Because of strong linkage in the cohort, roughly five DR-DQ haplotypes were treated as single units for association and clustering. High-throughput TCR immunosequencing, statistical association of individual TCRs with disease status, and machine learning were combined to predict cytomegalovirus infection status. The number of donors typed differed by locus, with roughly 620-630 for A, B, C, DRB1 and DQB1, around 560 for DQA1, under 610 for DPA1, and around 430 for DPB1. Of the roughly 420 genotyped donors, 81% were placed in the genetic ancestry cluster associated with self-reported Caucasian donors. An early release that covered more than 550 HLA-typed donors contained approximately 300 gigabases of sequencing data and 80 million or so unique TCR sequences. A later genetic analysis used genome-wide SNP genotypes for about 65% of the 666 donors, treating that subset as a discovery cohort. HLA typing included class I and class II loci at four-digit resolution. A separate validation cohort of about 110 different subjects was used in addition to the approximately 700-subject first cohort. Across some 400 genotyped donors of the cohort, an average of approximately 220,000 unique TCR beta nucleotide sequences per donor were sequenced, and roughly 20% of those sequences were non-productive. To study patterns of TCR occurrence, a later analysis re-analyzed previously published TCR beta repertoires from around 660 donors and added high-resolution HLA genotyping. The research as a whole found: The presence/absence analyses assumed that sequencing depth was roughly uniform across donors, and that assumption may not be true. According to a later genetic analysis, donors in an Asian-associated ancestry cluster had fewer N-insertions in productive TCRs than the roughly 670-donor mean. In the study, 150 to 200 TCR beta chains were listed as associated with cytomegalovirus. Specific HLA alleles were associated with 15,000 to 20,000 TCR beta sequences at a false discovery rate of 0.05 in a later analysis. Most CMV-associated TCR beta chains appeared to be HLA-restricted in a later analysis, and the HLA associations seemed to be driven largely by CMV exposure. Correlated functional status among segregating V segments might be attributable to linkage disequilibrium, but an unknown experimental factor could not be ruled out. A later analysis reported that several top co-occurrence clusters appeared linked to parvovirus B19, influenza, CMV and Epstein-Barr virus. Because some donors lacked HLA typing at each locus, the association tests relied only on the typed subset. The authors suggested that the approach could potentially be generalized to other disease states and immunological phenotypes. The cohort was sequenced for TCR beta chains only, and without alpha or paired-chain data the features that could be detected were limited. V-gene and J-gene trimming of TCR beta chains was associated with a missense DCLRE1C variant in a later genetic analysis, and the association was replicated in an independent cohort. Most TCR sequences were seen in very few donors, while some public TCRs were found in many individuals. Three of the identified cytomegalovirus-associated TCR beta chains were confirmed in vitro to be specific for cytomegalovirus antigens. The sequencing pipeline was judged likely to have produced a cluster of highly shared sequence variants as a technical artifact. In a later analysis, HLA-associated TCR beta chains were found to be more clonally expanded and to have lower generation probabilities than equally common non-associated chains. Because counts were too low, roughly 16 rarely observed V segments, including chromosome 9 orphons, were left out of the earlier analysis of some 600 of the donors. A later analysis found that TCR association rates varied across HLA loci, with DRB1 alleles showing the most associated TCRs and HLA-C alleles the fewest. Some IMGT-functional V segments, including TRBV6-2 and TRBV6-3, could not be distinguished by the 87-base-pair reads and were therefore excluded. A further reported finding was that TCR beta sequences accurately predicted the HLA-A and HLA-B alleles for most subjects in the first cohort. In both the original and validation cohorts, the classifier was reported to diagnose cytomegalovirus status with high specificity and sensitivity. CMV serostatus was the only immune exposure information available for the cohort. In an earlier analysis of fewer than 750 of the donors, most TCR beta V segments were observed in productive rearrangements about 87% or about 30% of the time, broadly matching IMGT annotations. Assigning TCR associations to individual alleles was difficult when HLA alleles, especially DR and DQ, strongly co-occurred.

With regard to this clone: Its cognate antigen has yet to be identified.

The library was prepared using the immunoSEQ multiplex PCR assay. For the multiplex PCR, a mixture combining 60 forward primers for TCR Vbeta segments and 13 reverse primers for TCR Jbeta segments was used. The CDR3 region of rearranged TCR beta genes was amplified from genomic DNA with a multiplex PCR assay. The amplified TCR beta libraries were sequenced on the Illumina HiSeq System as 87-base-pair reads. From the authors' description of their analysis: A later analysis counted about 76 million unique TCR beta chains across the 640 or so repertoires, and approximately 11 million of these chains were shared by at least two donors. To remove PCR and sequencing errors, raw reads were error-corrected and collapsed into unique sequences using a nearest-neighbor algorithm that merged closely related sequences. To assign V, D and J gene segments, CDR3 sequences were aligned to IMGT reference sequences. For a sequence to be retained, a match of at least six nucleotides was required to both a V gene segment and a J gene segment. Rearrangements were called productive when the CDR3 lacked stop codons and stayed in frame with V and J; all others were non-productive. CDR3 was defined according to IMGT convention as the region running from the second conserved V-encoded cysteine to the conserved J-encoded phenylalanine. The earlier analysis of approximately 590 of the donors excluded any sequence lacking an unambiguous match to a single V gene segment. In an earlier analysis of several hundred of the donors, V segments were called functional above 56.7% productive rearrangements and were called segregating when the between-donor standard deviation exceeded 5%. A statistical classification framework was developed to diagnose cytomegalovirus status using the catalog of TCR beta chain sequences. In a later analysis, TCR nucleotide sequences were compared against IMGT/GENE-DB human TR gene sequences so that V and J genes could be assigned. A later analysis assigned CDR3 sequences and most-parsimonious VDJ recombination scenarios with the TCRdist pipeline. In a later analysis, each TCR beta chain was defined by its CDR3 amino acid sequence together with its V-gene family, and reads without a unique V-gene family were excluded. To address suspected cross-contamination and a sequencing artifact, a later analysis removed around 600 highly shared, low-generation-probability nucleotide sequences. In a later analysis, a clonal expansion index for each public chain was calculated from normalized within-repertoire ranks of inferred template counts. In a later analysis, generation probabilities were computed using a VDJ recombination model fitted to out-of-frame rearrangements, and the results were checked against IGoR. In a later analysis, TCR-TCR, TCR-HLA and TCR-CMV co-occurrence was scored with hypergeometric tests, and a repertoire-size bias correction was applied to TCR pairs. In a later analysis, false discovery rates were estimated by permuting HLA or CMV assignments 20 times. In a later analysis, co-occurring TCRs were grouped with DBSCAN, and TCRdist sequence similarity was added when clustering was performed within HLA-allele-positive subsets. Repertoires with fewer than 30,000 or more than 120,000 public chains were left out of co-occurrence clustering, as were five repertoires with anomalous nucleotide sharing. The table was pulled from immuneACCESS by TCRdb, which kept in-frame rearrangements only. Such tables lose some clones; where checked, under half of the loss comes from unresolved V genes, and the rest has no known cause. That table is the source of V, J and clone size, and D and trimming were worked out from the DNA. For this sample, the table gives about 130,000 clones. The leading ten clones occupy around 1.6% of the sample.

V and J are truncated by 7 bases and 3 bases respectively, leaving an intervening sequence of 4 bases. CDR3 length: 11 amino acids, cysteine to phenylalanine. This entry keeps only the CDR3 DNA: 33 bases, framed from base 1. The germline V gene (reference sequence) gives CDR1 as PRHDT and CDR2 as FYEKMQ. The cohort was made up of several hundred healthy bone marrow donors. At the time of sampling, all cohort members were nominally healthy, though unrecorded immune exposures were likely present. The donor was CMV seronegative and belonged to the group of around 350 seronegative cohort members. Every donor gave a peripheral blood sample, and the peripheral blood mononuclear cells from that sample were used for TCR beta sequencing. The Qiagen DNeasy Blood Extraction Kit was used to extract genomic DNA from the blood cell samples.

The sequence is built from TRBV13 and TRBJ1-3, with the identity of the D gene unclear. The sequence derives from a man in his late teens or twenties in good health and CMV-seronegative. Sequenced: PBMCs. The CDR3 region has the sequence CASISGNTIYF. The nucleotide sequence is TGTGCCAGCATTAGTGGAAACACCATATATTTT.